A single sample is the source of the 16 T cell receptor beta chains below, sequenced in a study of blood T cell repertoires in COVID-19. Produced via immunoSEQ multiplex PCR; TCRdb's table is partial and in-frame only. The sample includes around 100,000 clones, around 90% of them seen just once. Source material: peripheral blood. All receptors derive from a human donor in a cohort sampled during active COVID-19.

The rearrangement uses TRBV12-3 or TRBV12-4 and TRBJ2-7; D is uncertain. This CDR3 contains 13 residues. Trimming pared 6 bases from V and 5 bases from J, leaving 14 bases between. The CDR3 DNA is TGTGCCAGCAGCCCGACTGGATCAGACGAGCAGTACTTC. It is translated as CASSPTGSDEQYF.

This chain joins TRBV4-1 and TRBJ2-1; 10 bases are shared with TRBD2. Germline trimming cut 0 bases from V and 9 bases from J; bases unmatched to any gene: 11. Germline V gene lookup returns CDR1 MGHRA and CDR2 YSYEKL. The CDR3 totals 17 residues. The CDR3 DNA sequence: TGCGCCAGCAGCCAAGAAGAAGGTAGCGGGGGGTTTAGTGAGCAGTTCTTC. This codes for CASSQEEGSGGFSEQFF.

The CDR3 protein is CASSPYRVLRTSGANVLTF. Written as DNA, the CDR3 is TGTGCCAGCAGCCCCTACAGGGTTCTACGGACCTCTGGGGCCAACGTCCTGACTTTC. The chain carries TRBV7-8 and TRBJ2-6; TRBD1 is a possible D gene (6 bases). Germline loops: CDR1 SGHVS, CDR2 FQNEAQ. V was pared by 5 bases and J by 0 bases, with 20 bases between. The CDR3 totals 19 residues.

V and J are TRBV2 and TRBJ2-7; D perhaps matches TRBD1 (6 bases). This CDR3 is built from 14 residues. CDR1 is SNHLY, CDR2 FYNNEI, per germline. V was trimmed by 4 bases and J by 9 bases, leaving 19 bases between them. The CDR3 DNA reads as TGTGCCAGCAGTGGAAACAGGGAGTTGTGGGGGCAGTACTTC. Translation gives CASSGNRELWGQYF.

J is TRBJ2-5 and V is TRBV28; weak D call: TRBD1 (6 bases). Germline V gene sequence: CDR1 MDHEN, CDR2 SYDVKM. With 5 bases removed from V and 4 bases from J, the gap between germline ends came to 14 bases. This CDR3 is 14 amino acids long. In nucleotides, the CDR3 is TGTGCCAGCAGTGCAGACAGGCCGCTAGAGACCCAGTACTTC. Amino acids: CASSADRPLETQYF. Supplemented by reference TRBV28 and TRBJ2-5, the full variable domain reads DVKVTQSSRYLVKRTGEKVFLECVQDMDHENMFWYRQDPGLGLRLIYFSYDVKMKEKGDIPEGYSVSREKKERFSLILESASTNQTSMYLCASSADRPLETQYFGPGTRLLVL.

The gene calls are TRBV9 and TRBJ2-5; a possible D gene is TRBD1 (6 bases). Trimming removed 0 bases from V and 5 bases from J, with 14 bases in between. Germline V gives CDR1 SGDLS, CDR2 YYNGEE. This CDR3 contains 15 residues. Here the CDR3 DNA reads TGTGCCAGCAGCGTAGCTCAGGGGAATGGTGAGACCCAGTACTTC. It encodes CASSVAQGNGETQYF.

J is TRBJ2-1 and V is TRBV27; 13 bases line up with TRBD2. Germline-derived CDR1 and CDR2 are MNHEY and SMNVEV (reference sequence). V lost 5 bases to trimming and J lost 7 bases; unmatched junction nucleotides: 5. The CDR3 is made up of 15 amino acids. The CDR3 DNA reads TGTGCCAGCAGTATCGGGACTAGCGGGGCGAATGAGCAGTTCTTC. It specifies CASSIGTSGANEQFF.

The V call is TRBV19, the J call TRBJ1-1; possible D gene TRBD1, 6 bases. Germline V CDR1 and CDR2: LNHDA, SQIVND (reference sequence). V dropped 6 bases and J dropped 1 base, with 12 bases sitting between them. The CDR3 runs to 14 residues. The CDR3 reads CASRADRSNTEAFF. In DNA, the CDR3 is TGTGCCAGTAGGGCAGACAGGTCGAACACTGAAGCTTTCTTT. The variable domain in full, completed from reference TRBV19 and TRBJ1-1, reads DGGITQSPKYLFRKEGQNVTLSCEQNLNHDAMYWYRQDPGQGLRLIYYSQIVNDFQKGDIAEGYSVSREKKESFPLTVTSAQKNPTAFYLCASRADRSNTEAFFGQGTRLTVV.

This clone was counted a few times. The V call is TRBV10-1, the J call TRBJ1-1; TRBD1 matches 11 bases. The CDR3 contains 16 residues. Trimming at V came to 8 bases and at J to 4 bases, leaving 12 bases not matched to a gene. Germline V gene lookup returns CDR1 WNHNN and CDR2 SYGVQD (reference sequence). CDR3 loop: CASGSNPGQGGTEAFF. CDR3 in DNA: TGCGCCAGCGGTTCGAACCCGGGACAGGGGGGCACTGAAGCTTTCTTT.

CDR3 coding DNA: TGTGCCAGCAGCGCCGTAGCGGGAAGAATAGATACGCAGTATTTT. Its translation is CASSAVAGRIDTQYF. J is TRBJ2-3 and V is TRBV9; 8 positions match TRBD2. The germline gives CDR1 SGDLS, CDR2 YYNGEE. The CDR3 covers 15 residues. Trimming at V came to 3 bases and at J to 5 bases, leaving 8 bases not matched to a gene. Full variable domain (remainder filled in from reference TRBV9 and TRBJ2-3): DSGVTQTPKHLITATGQRVTLRCSPRSGDLSVYWYQQSLDQGLQFLIQYYNGEERAKGNILERFSAQQFPDLHSELNLSSLELGDSALYFCASSAVAGRIDTQYFGPGTRLTVL.

This clone is a singleton in its sample. The chain employs TRBV19 and TRBJ1-2; D not resolved. V was cut by 3 bases and J by 4 bases, with 12 bases left in between. Germline V gene sequence: CDR1 LNHDA, CDR2 SQIVND (reference sequence). This CDR3 comprises 14 residues. This CDR3 reads CASSIPGVAYGYTF. CDR3 in DNA: TGTGCCAGTAGTATCCCCGGGGTCGCCTATGGCTACACCTTC. The full variable domain, rest sourced from reference TRBV19 and TRBJ1-2, is DGGITQSPKYLFRKEGQNVTLSCEQNLNHDAMYWYRQDPGQGLRLIYYSQIVNDFQKGDIAEGYSVSREKKESFPLTVTSAQKNPTAFYLCASSIPGVAYGYTFGSGTRLTVV.

In its sample, this clone was seen many times. The chain couples TRBV7-8 to TRBJ2-7; D possibly corresponds to TRBD2 (6 bases). CDR1 and CDR2 from the germline V gene are SGHVS and FQNEAQ. V was cut by 5 bases and J by 2 bases, with 13 bases left in between. The CDR3 sequence is 14 residues long. In nucleotides, the CDR3 is TGTGCCAGCAGCATTAGCGGATCGGCCTACGAGCAGTACTTC. Translation: CASSISGSAYEQYF.

The rearrangement joins TRBV5-1 to TRBJ2-2; 7 bases are a match to TRBD2. The germline CDR1 and CDR2 sequences are SGHRS and YFSETQ. V was pared by 2 bases and J by 7 bases, with 17 bases of the junction left unmatched. The CDR3 runs to 18 residues. The CDR3 spells CASSLPIHRGRAIGELFF. The CDR3 DNA follows: TGCGCCAGCAGCTTACCCATCCATCGGGGGAGGGCGATCGGGGAGCTGTTTTTT.

The CDR3 spells CASSLEGGSEKLFF. For the CDR3, the DNA is TGTGCCAGCAGCTTGGAGGGAGGAAGTGAAAAACTGTTTTTT. This chain connects TRBV7-9 to TRBJ1-4; D is ambiguous. Germline loops: CDR1 SEHNR, CDR2 FQNEAQ (reference sequence). The length of the CDR3 is 14 residues. Trimming stripped 3 bases from V and 7 bases from J, with 12 bases between.

The chain employs TRBV18 and TRBJ2-5; 11 bases are shared with TRBD1. The CDR3 runs 16 residues. Germline-derived CDR1 and CDR2 are KGHSH and LQKENI. J lost 1 base, V lost 3 bases, and 4 bases had no gene match. The DNA for the CDR3 is TGTGCCAGCTCACCTCCGGACAGGGGGCCCCAAGAGACCCAGTACTTC. This translates into CASSPPDRGPQETQYF.

The V and J genes are TRBV4-1 and TRBJ2-7; D is possibly TRBD1 (6 bases). The CDR3 is 15 amino acids. Trimming pared 1 base from V and 3 bases from J, leaving 13 bases between. Germline V gene lookup returns CDR1 MGHRA and CDR2 YSYEKL. The CDR3 is CASSQVGGRGYEQYF. The CDR3 coding sequence is TGCGCCAGCAGCCAAGTGGGTGGCAGGGGCTACGAGCAGTACTTC.